These 29 T cell receptor beta chains originate from one sample sequenced in a study of neurological immune-mediated disorders. One entry per CDR3 protein, called by TCRdb with MiXCR from the 5' RACE reads. Of tens of thousands of distinct CDR3 sequences in the sample, around 4.2% were seen once. Sequenced material: PBMCs. The source of these receptors is a man aged 50-60 years with multiple sclerosis.

The sample holds many counts of this clonotype. The V call is TRBV12-3 or TRBV12-4, the J call TRBJ2-2; no clear D. The CDR3 totals 12 residues. V was cut by 4 bases and J by 1 base, with 1 base left in between. This chain's CDR3 is CASSWNTGELFF. Written as DNA, the CDR3 is TGTGCCAGCAGTTGGAACACCGGGGAGCTGTTTTTT.

The CDR3 sequence is CASTPWGDGETQYF. CDR3 coding DNA: TGTGCCAGCACCCCCTGGGGGGACGGGGAGACCCAGTACTTC. The chain uses TRBV6-5 and TRBJ2-5; tentative D call: TRBD2 (6 bases). In germline, CDR1 is MNHEY, CDR2 SVGAGI. Deletions cut 7 bases from V and 5 bases from J, with 17 bases between. CDR3 size: 14 residues.

This clonotype came up many times. This rearrangement joins TRBV29-1 to TRBJ2-3; possible D gene TRBD1, 5 bases. CDR3 length equals 12 residues. Germline CDR1 and CDR2: SQVTM and ANQGSEA. Trimming shortened V by 2 bases and J by 3 bases, and 6 bases separated the two germline ends. DNA for the CDR3: TGCAGCGTTGAACAGGGAACAGATACGCAGTATTTT. Its protein product is CSVEQGTDTQYF.

The table lists this clonotype with many counts. The V call is TRBV7-8, the J call TRBJ1-3; 7 nucleotides agree with TRBD1. J lost 3 bases, V lost 5 bases, and 7 bases had no gene match. The germline CDR1 and CDR2 sequences are SGHVS and FQNEAQ. The CDR3 runs 15 residues. This CDR3 reads CASSPFDRVGNTIYF. As DNA, the CDR3 is TGTGCCAGCAGCCCCTTTGACAGGGTTGGAAACACCATATATTTT. Together with reference TRBV7-8 and TRBJ1-3, the CDR3 gives the full variable domain: GAGVSQSPRYKVAKRGQDVALRCDPISGHVSLFWYQQALGQGPEFLTYFQNEAQLDKSGLPSDRFFAERPEGSVSTLKIQRTQQEDSAVYLCASSPFDRVGNTIYFGEGSWLTVV.

There are many counts of this clonotype. The chain combines TRBV3-1 with TRBJ2-3, with D perhaps TRBD2 (5 bases). CDR1 LGHDT and CDR2 YNNKEL come from the germline V gene (reference sequence). Between the trimmed V and J ends, which lost 0 bases and 2 bases, there was a span of 9 bases. This CDR3 region has 15 residues. CDR3 sequence (DNA): TGTGCCAGCAGCCAAGAAGGAGGACCCACAGATACGCAGTATTTT. Translation gives CASSQEGGPTDTQYF.

This clonotype was observed at least ten times. The chain couples TRBV20-1 to TRBJ2-1; D gene uncertain. Per the germline V gene, CDR1 is DFQATT and CDR2 is SNEGSKA (reference sequence). V lost 4 bases and J 0 bases, leaving 4 bases between the germline ends. The CDR3 contains 12 residues. This CDR3 reads CSAIGSYNEQFF. CDR3 nucleotides: TGCAGTGCTATCGGCTCCTACAATGAGCAGTTCTTC.

There are many counts of this clonotype. The chain has TRBV10-3 and TRBJ1-2, with a weak D call TRBD1 (5 bases). V was clipped by 2 bases and J by 6 bases, with 16 bases between them. CDR3 length equals 15 residues. Germline V CDR1 and CDR2: ENHRY, SYGVKD. The CDR3 DNA reads as TGTGCCATCAGTGAGATCATGGGGCAGGCAGATGGCTACACCTTC. This codes for CAISEIMGQADGYTF.

This clonotype has ten or more counts. The chain couples TRBV5-1 to TRBJ1-2, with a tentative D call TRBD1 (5 bases). This CDR3 is 14 amino acids long. Germline CDR1 is SGHRS and CDR2 is YFSETQ. The V end was cut by 0 bases, the J end by 8 bases, with 14 bases between. This CDR3 is CASSLDGQGRGYTF. CDR3 sequence (DNA): TGCGCCAGCAGCTTGGATGGGCAGGGACGCGGCTACACCTTC.

This clonotype appeared many times. The V and J genes are TRBV5-1 and TRBJ2-7, with 7 bases aligning to TRBD2. Trimming took 4 bases from V and 0 from J; bases not matched to a gene: 4. Germline V gene lookup returns CDR1 SGHRS and CDR2 YFSETQ. The CDR3 covers 14 residues. CDR3 sequence (DNA): TGCGCCAGCAGCGCGGGAGTCGGCTCCTACGAGCAGTACTTC. It codes for CASSAGVGSYEQYF.

This clonotype was found many times. This chain links TRBV9 with TRBJ1-3; the D is unclear. CDR3 size: 13 residues. Germline V gene sequence: CDR1 SGDLS, CDR2 YYNGEE. Between the trimmed V and J ends, which lost 5 bases and 2 bases, there was a span of 8 bases. CDR3 in amino acids: CASSERPGNTIYF. In nucleotides, the CDR3 is TGTGCCAGCAGTGAAAGGCCTGGAAACACCATATATTTT.

This clonotype was seen ten or more times. The V and J genes are TRBV10-2 and TRBJ2-7, with 11 bases matching TRBD1. Germline V CDR1 and CDR2: WSHSY, SAAADI. The CDR3 is made up of 14 amino acids. Germline trimming cut 8 bases from V and 6 bases from J; bases unmatched to any gene: 9. Here the CDR3 reads CASSGTGGNFEQYF. CDR3 sequence (DNA): TGCGCCAGCTCGGGGACAGGGGGAAATTTCGAGCAGTACTTC.

This clonotype was seen more than once but under ten times. The CDR3 reads CASSLYGGKQETQYF. Written as DNA, the CDR3 is TGTGCCAGCAGCCTTTACGGAGGAAAGCAAGAGACCCAGTACTTC. V and J are TRBV7-3 and TRBJ2-5; D might be TRBD2 (5 bases). Germline V gene lookup returns CDR1 SGHTA and CDR2 FQGTGA. This CDR3 comprises 15 residues. Trimming pared 5 bases from V and 2 bases from J, leaving 15 bases between.

This clonotype was seen ten or more times. The chain combines TRBV12-3 or TRBV12-4 with TRBJ1-1; D not resolved. The CDR3 is 14 amino acids. Trimming took 2 bases from V and 7 from J, leaving 14 bases between them. The CDR3 sequence is CASSLFPRRFEAFF. CDR3 DNA: TGTGCCAGCAGTTTATTTCCCCGGAGATTTGAAGCTTTCTTT.

This clonotype has ten or more counts. This sequence joins TRBV5-1 and TRBJ1-1, with a possible D match to TRBD1 (5 bases). The CDR3 consists of 14 residues. Between the trimmed V and J ends, which lost 0 bases and 4 bases, there was a span of 10 bases. Germline values: CDR1 SGHRS, CDR2 YFSETQ. For the CDR3, the DNA is TGCGCCAGCAGCTTGGGTGGGGCTGGCACTGAAGCTTTCTTT. Translation: CASSLGGAGTEAFF.

This clonotype was recorded many times. This chain connects TRBV7-2 to TRBJ2-7, with a weak D call TRBD2 (5 bases). This CDR3 has 13 residues. Trimming shortened V by 3 bases and J by 5 bases, and 11 bases separated the two germline ends. Germline lookup yields CDR1 SGHTA and CDR2 FQGNSA. Here the CDR3 reads CASSFTDYNEQYF. CDR3 coding DNA: TGTGCCAGCAGCTTTACAGACTATAACGAGCAGTACTTC.

CDR3 sequence: CATSSDRDSGANVLTF. CDR3 bases: TGTGCCACCAGCTCGGACAGAGACTCTGGGGCCAACGTCCTGACTTTC. J is TRBJ2-6 and V is TRBV15, with D possibly matching TRBD1 (6 bases). The germline CDR1 and CDR2 sequences are LNHNV and YYDKDF (reference sequence). This CDR3 is 16 amino acids long. Trimming removed 5 bases at V and 0 bases at J, with 11 bases between.

This clonotype was recorded many times. The junction and the germline gene differ at one end; a read error may be behind it. This chain joins TRBV3-1 and TRBJ1-1, with D possibly matching TRBD1 (6 bases). From germline, CDR1 is LGHDT and CDR2 YNNKEL (reference sequence). The CDR3 is made up of 13 amino acids. For the CDR3, the DNA is TGTGCCAGCAACCAACGGGGGGCGGGTGAAGCTTTCTTT. Translated: CASNQRGAGEAFF.

The V gene is TRBV21-1, the J gene TRBJ2-7; TRBD1, as called in the table, went unchecked against the DNA. TRBV21-1 is labeled a pseudogene. This CDR3 comprises 15 residues. The CDR3 nucleotides are TGTGCCAGCAGCAAATTGGGGGACAGCTCCTACGAGCAGTACTTC. Residues: CASSKLGDSSYEQYF.

This clonotype was recorded at least ten times. The chain uses TRBV20-1 and TRBJ2-1; D not resolved. V lost 7 bases, J lost 8 bases, and 12 bases lay in between. The germline CDR1 and CDR2 sequences are DFQATT and SNEGSKA (reference sequence). This CDR3 is built from 11 residues. The CDR3 region is CSGSRLYEQFF. In nucleotides, the CDR3 is TGCAGTGGCTCTCGTTTGTATGAGCAGTTCTTC.

This clonotype has at least ten counts. This rearrangement joins TRBV5-1 to TRBJ1-4; 10 nucleotides align to TRBD1. V shed 4 bases and J 5 bases; nucleotides not matched to a gene: 5. The CDR3 runs to 15 residues. CDR1 and CDR2 (germline): SGHRS, YFSETQ. As DNA, the CDR3 is TGCGCCAGCAGCCTGGACAGGGGGAACAATGAAAAACTGTTTTTT. Protein product: CASSLDRGNNEKLFF.

In this sample, this clonotype turned up many times. This chain joins TRBV15 and TRBJ1-1; no definite D call. This CDR3 has 12 amino acids. V was pared by 1 base and J by 10 bases, with 10 bases between. CDR1 and CDR2 from the germline V gene are LNHNV and YYDKDF (reference sequence). In DNA, the CDR3 is TGTGCCACCAGCAGAGCCCGATTCGGAGCTTTCTTT. Translating gives CATSRARFGAFF.

This clonotype was counted between two and nine times. This chain uses TRBV5-1 with TRBJ2-3; weak D call: TRBD2 (6 bases). V lost 3 bases and J lost 7, with 18 bases in between. Germline CDR1 and CDR2: SGHRS and YFSETQ. The CDR3 consists of 15 residues. The CDR3 protein is CASSSTAGLTNTQYF. CDR3 coding DNA: TGCGCCAGCAGCTCAACCGCGGGACTGACAAATACGCAGTATTTT.

This clonotype was counted ten times or more. The rearrangement joins TRBV7-8 to TRBJ2-2; D is unresolved. The germline CDR1 and CDR2 sequences are SGHVS and FQNEAQ. Trimming took off 3 bases at V and 1 base at J, with 6 bases between the two ends. This CDR3 is 14 amino acids long. The CDR3 coding sequence is TGTGCCAGCAGCTTCGTCCGGAACACCGGGGAGCTGTTTTTT. It codes for CASSFVRNTGELFF. Full variable domain (missing parts from reference TRBV7-8 and TRBJ2-2): GAGVSQSPRYKVAKRGQDVALRCDPISGHVSLFWYQQALGQGPEFLTYFQNEAQLDKSGLPSDRFFAERPEGSVSTLKIQRTQQEDSAVYLCASSFVRNTGELFFGEGSRLTVL.

This clonotype was seen repeatedly, ten times or more. Germline and junction disagree at one end, which may indicate a read error. The gene calls are TRBV5-6 and TRBJ1-5; D call uncertain. The CDR3 spans 15 residues. From germline, CDR1 is SGHDT and CDR2 YYEEEE. CDR3 DNA sequence: TGTGCCAGCAGCAGTCTTAGAGATAGCAATCAGCCCCAGAATTTT. This sequence encodes CASSSLRDSNQPQNF.

This clonotype has at least ten counts. The rearrangement links TRBV15 to TRBJ2-2; 7 nucleotides line up with TRBD1. This CDR3 contains 15 residues. V lost 4 bases, J lost 4 bases, and 6 bases stayed unmatched. CDR1 and CDR2 (germline): LNHNV, YYDKDF (reference sequence). The CDR3 region is CATSIRQGFTGELFF. DNA for the CDR3: TGTGCCACCAGCATACGACAGGGATTCACCGGGGAGCTGTTTTTT.

This clonotype appeared many times. The genes are TRBV20-1 and TRBJ2-7; 9 positions match TRBD2. This CDR3 is built from 17 residues. The ends lost 1 base at V and 3 bases at J; junction bases unmatched: 13. Per germline, CDR1 DFQATT and CDR2 SNEGSKA (reference sequence). CDR3 coding DNA: TGCAGTGCTAGAGCGGACAGCCGGACTAGCGCCCTCTACGAGCAGTACTTC. Translated, it gives CSARADSRTSALYEQYF.

CDR3 protein: CASSYASQETQYF. CDR3 bases: TGTGCCAGCAGTTACGCGTCCCAAGAGACCCAGTACTTC. J is TRBJ2-5 and V is TRBV6-5, with D uncertain. Germline-derived CDR1 and CDR2 are MNHEY and SVGAGI. The CDR3 has 13 residues. Trimming removed 2 bases at V and 1 base at J, with 5 bases between.

This clonotype was recorded at least ten times. The V and J genes are TRBV5-1 and TRBJ2-3, with 9 bases fitting TRBD1. V dropped 5 bases and J dropped 6; count of bases not matched to a gene: 7. The CDR3 sequence is 14 residues long. CDR1 SGHRS and CDR2 YFSETQ come from the germline V gene. DNA of the CDR3: TGCGCCAGCAGATCCACAGGGGGCGGGGATACGCAGTATTTT. Its translation is CASRSTGGGDTQYF.

This clonotype was counted ten times or more. The chain has TRBV15 and TRBJ2-7; D might be TRBD2 (7 bases). This CDR3 is built from 16 residues. In germline, CDR1 is LNHNV, CDR2 YYDKDF (reference sequence). V was pared by 3 bases and J by 6 bases, with 21 bases between. Here the CDR3 DNA reads TGTGCCACCAGCAGTGGGGGGGCTAGTTTGGCCGGCGAGCAGTACTTC. It encodes CATSSGGASLAGEQYF.